The 17 T cell receptor beta chains below were found in one sample sequenced in a study of sequential checkpoint blockade in melanoma. Clones were read by immunoSEQ multiplex PCR, and TCRdb kept only the in-frame ones, dropping some. The table has about 9,300 clones, about 26% seen once; the top ten hold 20%. The treatment is: randomized to nivolumab then ipilimumab (arm A) or the reverse (arm B). The sample here was tumor tissue (inferred from file names), taken from a patient given nivolumab and ipilimumab in sequence. The source of these receptors is a human donor with melanoma.

This clone was observed at least ten times. This sequence joins TRBV6-8 and TRBJ2-1; tentatively, D is TRBD2 (6 bases). Germline CDR1 reads MNHGY; CDR2 reads SAAAGT. V dropped 1 base and J dropped 0 bases, with 10 bases sitting between them. The CDR3 has 16 amino acids. Here the CDR3 DNA reads TGTGCCAGCAGTTACTACCTAGCGACCTCCTACAATGAGCAGTTCTTC. It yields the protein CASSYYLATSYNEQFF.

This clone was observed a handful of times. The chain recombines TRBV6-8 with TRBJ2-2; the D is unclear. The germline V gene encodes CDR1 MNHGY and CDR2 SAAAGT. This CDR3 has 14 residues. V lost 2 bases and J 3 bases, leaving 7 bases between the germline ends. CDR3: CASSYHRYTGELFF. The CDR3 DNA reads TGTGCCAGCAGTTACCATCGGTACACCGGGGAGCTGTTTTTT.

The V gene is TRBV28, the J gene TRBJ2-1, with a possible D match to TRBD2 (5 bases). This CDR3 has 13 residues. Germline V gene sequence: CDR1 MDHEN, CDR2 SYDVKM. V lost 6 bases to trimming and J lost 5 bases, with 11 bases between them. CDR3 DNA sequence: TGTGCCAGCAGCCTTAAGCGGCACAATGAGCAGTTCTTC. Translation: CASSLKRHNEQFF. Complete variable domain (other parts from reference TRBV28 and TRBJ2-1): DVKVTQSSRYLVKRTGEKVFLECVQDMDHENMFWYRQDPGLGLRLIYFSYDVKMKEKGDIPEGYSVSREKKERFSLILESASTNQTSMYLCASSLKRHNEQFFGPGTRLTVL.

This chain joins TRBV2 and TRBJ2-4; the D is unclear. The germline V gene encodes CDR1 SNHLY and CDR2 FYNNEI. V lost 5 bases to trimming and J lost 2 bases, with 10 bases between them. The CDR3 is 14 residues long. CDR3 region: CASSQSGTKNIQYF. The DNA for the CDR3 is TGTGCCAGCAGTCAAAGTGGGACCAAAAACATTCAGTACTTC.

There are a few counts of this clone. The chain joins TRBV11-3 to TRBJ2-1; D gene ambiguous. This CDR3 region has 14 residues. The germline V gene encodes CDR1 SGHNT and CDR2 YENEEA. The V and J ends lost 6 bases and 0 bases respectively, with 9 bases between them. CDR3 amino acids: CASRPRNSYNEQFF. The DNA of the CDR3 is TGTGCCAGCAGGCCACGTAACTCCTACAATGAGCAGTTCTTC.

This chain joins TRBV28 and TRBJ1-2; the match to TRBD1 covers 10 bases. Germline assignment: CDR1 MDHEN and CDR2 SYDVKM. V was clipped by 3 bases and J by 14 bases; unmatched bases: 12. The CDR3 loop spans 14 amino acids. CDR3 in DNA: TGTGCCAGCAGTTTCAGGGACAGGGGAATATCGGGGACCTTC. Its translation: CASSFRDRGISGTF.

The chain is built from TRBV9 and TRBJ2-1; D gene unclear. From germline, CDR1 is SGDLS and CDR2 YYNGEE. The CDR3 covers 13 residues. The V end was cut by 0 bases, the J end by 5 bases, with 6 bases between. The CDR3 DNA sequence: TGTGCCAGCAGCGTAGCTACCCACAATGAGCAGTTCTTC. Its translation: CASSVATHNEQFF.

V and J are TRBV28 and TRBJ1-2; the match to TRBD1 covers 11 bases. V lost 8 bases to trimming and J lost 8 bases; unmatched junction nucleotides: 4. The CDR3 length is 12 residues. Per the germline V gene, CDR1 is MDHEN and CDR2 is SYDVKM. The CDR3 loop reads CASGDRGYGYTF. The DNA for the CDR3 is TGTGCCAGCGGGGACAGGGGGTACGGCTACACCTTC.

This clone counts as hyperexpanded (1% or more). A junction boundary mismatches the germline segment, possibly from a read error. This rearrangement joins TRBV6-8 to TRBJ2-2; no definite D call. This CDR3 spans 12 amino acids. Per germline, CDR1 MNHGY and CDR2 SAAAGT. The CDR3 bases are TGTGCCAGCAGTGACTCCTCGAGGGAGCTGTTTTTT. Translation: CASSDSSRELFF.

This sequence joins TRBV5-1 and TRBJ2-1; 7 bases are shared with TRBD1. The CDR3 loop spans 15 amino acids. V was clipped by 0 bases and J by 4 bases; unmatched bases: 4. The germline V gene encodes CDR1 SGHRS and CDR2 YFSETQ. The CDR3 region has the DNA TGCGCCAGCAGCTTGGAAGGGGGCGCGTACAATGAGCAGTTCTTC. This gives the protein CASSLEGGAYNEQFF.

This clone was detected many times. The chain combines TRBV9 with TRBJ2-5; no clear D. Trimming took 0 bases from V and 0 from J, leaving 9 bases between them. Per the germline V gene, CDR1 is SGDLS and CDR2 is YYNGEE. CDR3 length equals 15 residues. DNA for the CDR3: TGTGCCAGCAGCGTAGCTACAAGGTACCAAGAGACCCAGTACTTC. Translation: CASSVATRYQETQYF.

This clone was seen more than once but under ten times. V is TRBV7-5 and J is TRBJ2-2; the table calls TRBD2, which could not be checked here. TRBV7-5 is tagged as a pseudogene. This CDR3 region has 17 residues. The CDR3 DNA reads TGTGCCAGCAGCTTGGGAGGCGGGGGGTCGAACACCGGGGAGCTGTTTTTT. Protein sequence: CASSLGGGGSNTGELFF.

This clone was observed many times. The rearrangement uses TRBV11-3 and TRBJ2-3, with TRBD2 as a possible D gene (5 bases). The CDR3 loop spans 16 amino acids. Trimming took off 5 bases at V and 3 bases at J, with 18 bases between the two ends. Germline lookup yields CDR1 SGHNT and CDR2 YENEEA. The CDR3 reads CASSLSARANTDTQYF. CDR3 sequence (DNA): TGTGCCAGCAGCCTTTCCGCGCGGGCTAATACAGATACGCAGTATTTT.

This clone was recorded once. The genes are TRBV19 and TRBJ1-6; the D is unclear. This CDR3 region has 15 residues. Germline V gives CDR1 LNHDA, CDR2 SQIVND (reference sequence). V lost 7 bases, J lost 0 bases, and 10 bases lay in between. Written as DNA, the CDR3 is TGTGCCAGTACCTCGATCCGCTCCTATAATTCACCCCTCCACTTT. Protein sequence: CASTSIRSYNSPLHF.

The chain carries TRBV28 and TRBJ1-1; the match to TRBD1 covers 9 bases. The CDR3 totals 13 residues. The ends lost 7 bases at V and 11 bases at J; junction bases unmatched: 11. The V gene's germline CDR1 is MDHEN and CDR2 SYDVKM. CDR3 DNA sequence: TGTGCCAGCATTCTCACAGGGGGCTCAGGTGCTTTCTTT. Its protein is CASILTGGSGAFF.

V is TRBV18 and J is TRBJ2-7; either TRBD1 or TRBD2 may fit D (5 bases each). V was cut by 3 bases and J by 6 bases, with 18 bases left in between. CDR1 and CDR2 from the germline V gene are KGHSH and LQKENI. The CDR3 is 15 amino acids. The DNA of the CDR3 is TGTGCCAGCTCACCGTATGGGACGGGTGTGAGCGAGCAGTACGTC. Protein sequence: CASSPYGTGVSEQYV.

The genes are TRBV9 and TRBJ1-3; D is unresolved. Looked up from germline, CDR1 is SGDLS and CDR2 is YYNGEE. The CDR3 is made up of 16 amino acids. The V gene lost 0 bases and the J gene lost 0 bases, with 10 bases spanning the gap. CDR3 residues: CASSVDGPNSGNTIYF. CDR3 DNA: TGTGCCAGCAGCGTAGATGGGCCAAACTCTGGAAACACCATATATTTT.